The sample holds a few counts of the clone carrying this T cell receptor (beta chain). V was clipped by 4 bases and J by 0 bases, with 13 bases between them. Per the germline V gene, CDR1 is LNHDA and CDR2 is SQIVND (reference sequence). The CDR3 is made up of 15 amino acids. This entry comes from a study of cytomegalovirus exposure and HLA in healthy donors. Background on the study: As an earlier analysis found, roughly 180 million T cells yielded approximately 100 million unique TCR beta sequences.

PCR amplification relied on 60 Vbeta primers (plus 13 Jbeta primers). Profiling relied on immunoSEQ multiplex PCR, and the TCRdb table lists in-frame clones only, not all of them. The table lists about 130,000 clones, more than 80% of them singletons, with 1% in the top ten. The material sequenced was PBMCs. The clonotype comes from a middle-aged man in good health and CMV-seronegative. The gene calls are TRBV19 and TRBJ2-7, with D tentatively TRBD2 (5 bases). DNA of the CDR3: TGTGCCAGTAGTAGAGCGGCAGTTTCCTCCTACGAGCAGTACTTC. Residues: CASSRAAVSSYEQYF.